These T cell receptor beta chains were read from a single sample in a study of metastatic and nonmetastatic thyroid tumors. With MiXCR, TCRdb reprocessed the PCR reads. The table includes 3,500 to 5,000 clones, around a third detected once. Sequenced material: tumor tissue. All receptors derive from a female donor with papillary thyroid cancer or a benign thyroid nodule (not recorded which). Some clones in this sample may be carry-over from other donors' samples. Each CDR3 is given with its conserved first and last residue. A D gene is named only where the DNA matches it firmly. A clone size is listed for some rows: how often the clone was seen (once, few, many), or a class if it is expanded.

abundance	v_gene	j_gene	d_gene	CDR3nt	CDR3aa
.	TRBV19	TRBJ2-1	.	TGTGCCAGTAGTATGAGAGGGAATGAGCAGTTCTTC	CASSMRGNEQFF
.	TRBV2	TRBJ2-2	TRBD2	TGTGCCAGCAAGTACGGACTAGCGGGAGTTCGGACCGGGGAGCTGTTTTTT	CASKYGLAGVRTGELFF
hyperexpanded	TRBV7-2	TRBJ2-1	.	TGTGCCAGCAGCTCCGGACCCTGGAATGAGCAGTTCTTC	CASSSGPWNEQFF
.	TRBV7-8	TRBJ1-6	.	TGTGCCAGCAGCTTACGTCCGGAACCTACTTTTTATTCACCCCTCCACTTT	CASSLRPEPTFYSPLHF
.	TRBV12-3/TRBV12-4	TRBJ2-2	.	TGTGCCAGCGTTTCACAGGGAAGGATAGGGGAGCTGTTTTTT	CASVSQGRIGELFF
few	TRBV27	TRBJ2-7	.	TGTGCCAGCAGTTTAGTACCGGGGGCACCCTCCTACGAGCAGTACTTC	CASSLVPGAPSYEQYF
.	TRBV20-1	TRBJ2-1	.	TGCAGTGCTAGAGTCGGACAGACCTACAATGAGCAGTTCTTC	CSARVGQTYNEQFF
.	TRBV19	TRBJ1-5	TRBD1	TGTGCCAGTAGTACCGGGACAGGGGGGAATCAGCCCCAGCATTTT	CASSTGTGGNQPQHF
few	TRBV12-3/TRBV12-4	TRBJ2-2	TRBD1	TGTGCCAGCAGCCGGGACAGGAACACCGGGGAGCTGTTTTTT	CASSRDRNTGELFF
.	TRBV6-2/TRBV6-3	TRBJ1-1	.	TGTGCCAGCAGTTACATGGAGACTGAAGCTTTCTTT	CASSYMETEAFF
.	TRBV4-2	TRBJ1-2	TRBD1	TGTGCCAGCAGCCAAGAGTACGGACAGGGGGAGAGCTATGGCTACACCTTC	CASSQEYGQGESYGYTF
.	TRBV6-1	TRBJ1-2	TRBD1	TGTGCCAGCAGTGATGAGGTACAGGGGCCTGATTACACCTTC	CASSDEVQGPDYTF
.	TRBV7-3	TRBJ2-2	TRBD1	TGTGCCAGCAGCCTTACAGGGGGGAACACCGGGGAGCTGTTTTTT	CASSLTGGNTGELFF
few	TRBV12-3/TRBV12-4	TRBJ2-2	.	TGTGCCAGCAGTTTTCCGACGGGCAACGGGGAGCTGTTTTTT	CASSFPTGNGELFF
few	TRBV29-1	TRBJ2-5	.	TGCAGCGTTGGAGACAGGTACCAAGAGACCCAGTACTTC	CSVGDRYQETQYF
.	TRBV6-5	TRBJ2-6	TRBD1	TGTGCCAGCAGTTCACCGGGACAGTTCCTCTCTGGGGCCAACGTCCTGACTTTC	CASSSPGQFLSGANVLTF
.	TRBV6-1	TRBJ1-5	.	TGTGCCAGCAGTGAAGGAGGAGGTGGTCAGCCCCAGCATTTT	CASSEGGGGQPQHF
.	TRBV28	TRBJ1-5	.	TGTGCCAGCAGGGGGTATAGCAATCAGCCCCAGCATTTT	CASRGYSNQPQHF
.	TRBV7-2	TRBJ2-1	.	TGTGCCAGCAGCATCGAAAATGAGCAGTTCTTC	CASSIENEQFF
few	TRBV28	TRBJ1-6	.	TGTGCCAGCAGTTTAAGTGGGCGGGATTCACCCCTCCACTTT	CASSLSGRDSPLHF
.	TRBV19	TRBJ1-1	TRBD1	TGTGCCAGATCCCGGGACAGGGCGAGCACTGAAGCTTTCTTT	CARSRDRASTEAFF
few	TRBV6-2/TRBV6-3	TRBJ1-5	.	TGTGCCAGCAGTTACTCTCCGGCAGGCCCCAATCAGCCCCAGCATTTT	CASSYSPAGPNQPQHF
few	TRBV19	TRBJ1-5	.	TGTGCCAGTAGTGGGGGGGCGGTTCAGCCCCAGCATTTT	CASSGGAVQPQHF
.	TRBV19	TRBJ1-5	TRBD1	TGTGCCAGTAGTATTCAGGGGGGTCAGCCCCAGCATTTT	CASSIQGGQPQHF
.	TRBV10-1	TRBJ1-3	TRBD1	TGCGCCAGCAATCTTGACAGGGCTGGAAACACCATATATTTT	CASNLDRAGNTIYF
.	TRBV2	TRBJ2-1	TRBD2	TGTGCCAGCAGTGGGCCGGGACTAGCGGGGTCGAGCTCCTACAATGAGCAGTTCTTC	CASSGPGLAGSSSYNEQFF
once	TRBV11-2	TRBJ2-1	TRBD2	TGTGCCAGCAGCTCGTGGGAGGGGACCTACAATGAGCAGTTCTTC	CASSSWEGTYNEQFF
.	TRBV5-6	TRBJ2-2	TRBD2	TGTGCCAGCAGCGTACTAGCGGGAGTAGGGACCGGGGAGCTGTTTTTT	CASSVLAGVGTGELFF
few	TRBV12-3/TRBV12-4	TRBJ2-1	TRBD2	TGTGCCAGCAGTAGACACCCAGCGGGAATGAATGAGCAGTTCTTC	CASSRHPAGMNEQFF